Sequencing of this T cell receptor (beta chain) was carried out in a study of T cells in Graves' hyperthyroidism and ophthalmopathy. Study-level background: Peripheral blood was taken when the disease was first diagnosed, before any treatment began.

General study results and limits: Progression to ophthalmopathy was predicted a median of 6.5 months early. Most thyroid clonotypes that were expanded above 0.001 also turned up in blood.

Template material for amplifying TCR beta CDR3 regions consisted of RNA transcripts. HTBI primers were the set used in a first-round RT-PCR of the TCR CDR3. One entry per CDR3 protein, called by TCRdb with MiXCR from the multiplex PCR reads. The sample contains roughly 650,000 distinct CDR3 sequences, roughly a sixth of which appear only once. Using approximately 10 ml of fresh peripheral blood, PBMCs were prepared. The CDR3 extends over 15 amino acids. Germline V gives CDR1 MDHEN, CDR2 SYDVKM. V lost 6 bases and J lost 2; bases outside the gene matches: 10. The table lists this clonotype with many counts. What it binds is unknown.

The V gene is TRBV28, the J gene TRBJ2-7, with 7 bases aligning to TRBD1. The receptor's source is a woman aged 40 to 49 with Graves' ophthalmopathy. Sequenced material: blood. The CDR3 DNA reads TGTGCCAGCAGCCGCCAACAGGGGAGCCCCTACGAGCAGTACTTC. It encodes CASSRQQGSPYEQYF.